The 24 T cell receptor beta chains presented below share a single source sample, sequenced in a study of cytomegalovirus exposure and HLA in healthy donors (dated by TCRdb to 2017 to 2019). Libraries were prepared through the immunoSEQ multiplex PCR assay. This is the immuneACCESS table as TCRdb keeps it, with only in-frame sequences that have V and J called. A part of the clones is gone; compared with another copy, unresolved V genes explain less than half, and the rest is unexplained. This sample has 110,000 to 150,000 clones in its table, and 85% to 90% of those were observed once. About 6.7% of the sample is in the top ten clones. The source material was PBMCs. These receptors were collected from a woman aged 25 to 39 in good health and CMV-seropositive.

The rearrangement links TRBV7-6 to TRBJ2-7; 7 bases line up with TRBD1. CDR3 length: 12 amino acids. The germline gives CDR1 SGHVS, CDR2 FNYEAQ. V lost 1 base and J lost 7; bases outside the gene matches: 1. As DNA, the CDR3 is TGTGCCAGCAGCTTAGTACAGGGGGAGCAGTACTTC. This sequence encodes CASSLVQGEQYF.

CDR3 protein: CASSPGTLFSYEQYF. As DNA, the CDR3 is TGTGCCAGCAGTCCTGGGACTCTCTTCTCCTACGAGCAGTACTTC. This rearrangement joins TRBV6-6 to TRBJ2-7, with D perhaps TRBD2 (6 bases). The germline CDR1 and CDR2 sequences are MNHNY and SVGAGI (reference sequence). Trimming stripped 5 bases from V and 0 bases from J, with 14 bases between. The CDR3 spans 15 residues.

J is TRBJ2-3 and V is TRBV27; D ambiguous. The CDR3 runs to 12 residues. Trimming shortened V by 5 bases and J by 3 bases, and 6 bases separated the two germline ends. The germline V gene encodes CDR1 MNHEY and CDR2 SMNVEV (reference sequence). This CDR3 is CASSPRTDTQYF. The CDR3 DNA reads TGTGCCAGCAGTCCCCGGACAGATACGCAGTATTTT.

This rearrangement joins TRBV5-1 to TRBJ1-1; the D gene is possibly TRBD1 (5 bases). Germline CDR1 is SGHRS and CDR2 is YFSETQ. The V end lost 1 base, the J end lost 7 bases, and 11 bases lay between the germline ends. This CDR3 is built from 13 residues. The CDR3 DNA reads as TGCGCCAGCAGCTTGTTCCAGGGCTTTGAAGCTTTCTTT. Translation gives CASSLFQGFEAFF. Full variable domain (remainder filled in from reference TRBV5-1 and TRBJ1-1): KAGVTQTPRYLIKTRGQQVTLSCSPISGHRSVSWYQQTPGQGLQFLFEYFSETQRNKGNFPGRFSGRQFSNSRSEMNVSTLELGDSALYLCASSLFQGFEAFFGQGTRLTVV.

The rearrangement uses TRBV21-1 and TRBJ1-4; TRBD1 reflects the table's D call only, with no check against the DNA. TRBV21-1 is recorded as a pseudogene. The CDR3 sequence is 18 residues long. The CDR3 DNA is TGTGCCAGCAGCAAGAAGATCCGTCAGGGGGCAACTAATGAAAAACTGTTTTTT. It translates to CASSKKIRQGATNEKLFF.

The chain employs TRBV7-6 and TRBJ2-1; 7 nucleotides align to TRBD1. With 1 base clipped from V and 6 bases from J, the junction kept 3 bases outside the gene matches. The germline gives CDR1 SGHVS, CDR2 FNYEAQ. This CDR3 comprises 14 residues. The CDR3 is CASSLDRGTNEQFF. The CDR3 bases are TGTGCCAGCAGCTTAGACAGGGGAACCAATGAGCAGTTCTTC.

This clone was counted only a few times. The chain has TRBV11-2 and TRBJ1-3; no firm D call. V lost 4 bases and J 1 base, leaving 11 bases between the germline ends. The CDR3 has 15 residues. Germline V gene lookup returns CDR1 SGHAT and CDR2 FQNNGV. The CDR3 is CASSYVAGSGNTIYF. The CDR3 nucleotides are TGTGCCAGCAGCTACGTAGCGGGGTCTGGAAACACCATATATTTT.

The chain recombines TRBV11-1 with TRBJ2-3; D may be TRBD2 (6 bases). Germline V gives CDR1 SGHAT, CDR2 FQDESV (reference sequence). The CDR3 is made up of 15 amino acids. V lost 5 bases and J lost 2, with 14 bases in between. CDR3 nucleotide sequence: TGTGCCAGCAGCCCTCGTGGGGGACTCACAGATACGCAGTATTTT. Translation gives CASSPRGGLTDTQYF.

The rearrangement links TRBV5-6 to TRBJ1-4; 7 positions match TRBD1. From germline, CDR1 is SGHDT and CDR2 YYEEEE. Germline trimming cut 3 bases from V and 1 base from J; bases unmatched to any gene: 3. The CDR3 loop spans 15 amino acids. CDR3 coding DNA: TGTGCCAGCAGCTCTGACAGGGAAACTAATGAAAAACTGTTTTTT. Its protein is CASSSDRETNEKLFF. The entire variable domain, with the rest obtained from reference TRBV5-6 and TRBJ1-4, is as follows: DAGVTQSPTHLIKTRGQQVTLRCSPKSGHDTVSWYQQALGQGPQFIFQYYEEEERQRGNFPDRFSGHQFPNYSSELNVNALLLGDSALYLCASSSDRETNEKLFFGSGTQLSVL.

The chain joins TRBV29-1 to TRBJ2-3; a weak D match, TRBD1 (6 bases). Germline CDR1 SQVTM, CDR2 ANQGSEA. V was shortened by 2 bases and J by 4 bases, with 13 bases between the two germline ends. The CDR3 loop spans 14 amino acids. As DNA, the CDR3 is TGCAGCGTTGAACACAGGGATATCGCAGATACGCAGTATTTT. This translates into CSVEHRDIADTQYF.

The rearrangement links TRBV18 to TRBJ2-5; perhaps TRBD2 as D (6 bases). The CDR3 is 15 amino acids. CDR1 KGHSH and CDR2 LQKENI come from the germline V gene. The V end was cut by 0 bases, the J end by 2 bases, with 10 bases between. CDR3 loop: CASSPPGGLQETQYF. CDR3 nucleotides: TGTGCCAGCTCACCACCGGGGGGATTACAAGAGACCCAGTACTTC.

The rearrangement joins TRBV28 to TRBJ2-5; 7 bases are shared with TRBD2. J lost 5 bases, V lost 5 bases, and 11 bases had no gene match. The CDR3 sequence is 15 residues long. The germline V gene encodes CDR1 MDHEN and CDR2 SYDVKM. CDR3 loop: CASSGGGKLQETQYF. The DNA of the CDR3 is TGTGCCAGCAGTGGGGGAGGGAAGCTCCAGGAGACCCAGTACTTC. Complete variable domain (other parts from reference TRBV28 and TRBJ2-5): DVKVTQSSRYLVKRTGEKVFLECVQDMDHENMFWYRQDPGLGLRLIYFSYDVKMKEKGDIPEGYSVSREKKERFSLILESASTNQTSMYLCASSGGGKLQETQYFGPGTRLLVL.

For this clone: Distinct nucleotide sequences in the sample also encode this CDR3. The chain joins TRBV5-1 to TRBJ2-3; a possible D gene is TRBD2 (6 bases). Trimming took 5 bases from V and 0 from J, leaving 10 bases between them. Germline V CDR1 and CDR2: SGHRS, YFSETQ. This CDR3 has 14 residues. CDR3 nucleotide sequence: TGCGCCAGCAGGGCCGGGACTAGCACAGATACGCAGTATTTT. Residues: CASRAGTSTDTQYF. Using reference TRBV5-1 and TRBJ2-3 for the parts outside the CDR3, the full variable domain is KAGVTQTPRYLIKTRGQQVTLSCSPISGHRSVSWYQQTPGQGLQFLFEYFSETQRNKGNFPGRFSGRQFSNSRSEMNVSTLELGDSALYLCASRAGTSTDTQYFGPGTRLTVL.

The chain's CDR3 is CASRQTRQINYGYTF. CDR3 nucleotides: TGTGCCAGCCGTCAGACCCGACAGATTAACTATGGCTACACCTTC. V gene TRBV28 combines with J gene TRBJ1-2; TRBD1 might be the D (5 bases). The germline V gene encodes CDR1 MDHEN and CDR2 SYDVKM. This CDR3 is built from 15 residues. V lost 8 bases, J lost 1 base, and 17 bases lay in between.

The table lists this clone with a count of one. The chain uses TRBV15 and TRBJ2-1; D is possibly TRBD2 (5 bases). Germline V gene sequence: CDR1 LNHNV, CDR2 YYDKDF (reference sequence). V shed 4 bases and J shed 0 bases, with 13 bases lying between them. The CDR3 runs to 16 residues. The CDR3 reads CATSKTWRSSYNEQFF. In DNA, the CDR3 is TGTGCCACCAGCAAGACTTGGAGGAGCTCCTACAATGAGCAGTTCTTC.

This chain joins TRBV18 and TRBJ2-7, with 10 positions matching TRBD1. The CDR3 sequence is 15 residues long. V trimming: 2 bases; J trimming: 3 bases; junction bases outside the gene matches: 4. Germline CDR1 is KGHSH and CDR2 is LQKENI. In DNA form, the CDR3 reads TGTGCCAGCTCACCAGCGGGACAGGGGCTCTACGAGCAGTACTTC. Protein: CASSPAGQGLYEQYF.

The chain combines TRBV6-1 with TRBJ2-7; D might be TRBD2 (6 bases). CDR3 length: 16 amino acids. V was clipped by 3 bases and J by 7 bases, with 22 bases between them. CDR1 is MNHNS, CDR2 SASEGT, per germline. The CDR3, as DNA: TGTGCCAGCAGTGACGCCATCGCCGCGGGATCGCGAGAGCAGTACTTC. It codes for CASSDAIAAGSREQYF.

The genes are TRBV15 and TRBJ2-1; 11 nucleotides align to TRBD2. Trimming cost V 3 bases and J 7 bases; bases outside gene matches: 5. The CDR3 loop spans 15 amino acids. Germline values: CDR1 LNHNV, CDR2 YYDKDF (reference sequence). In DNA, the CDR3 is TGTGCCACCAGCAGGCTAGCGGGGGGAGGGAATGAGCAGTTCTTC. Residues: CATSRLAGGGNEQFF. The variable domain in full, with the rest retrieved from reference TRBV15 and TRBJ2-1, is DAMVIQNPRYQVTQFGKPVTLSCSQTLNHNVMYWYQQKSSQAPKLLFHYYDKDFNNEADTPDNFQSRRPNTSFCFLDIRSPGLGDTAMYLCATSRLAGGGNEQFFGPGTRLTVL.

The chain is built from TRBV5-1 and TRBJ1-4; a possible D gene is TRBD1 (5 bases). V lost 2 bases and J lost 3, with 8 bases in between. The CDR3 is made up of 14 amino acids. The germline V gene has CDR1 SGHRS and CDR2 YFSETQ. CDR3 bases: TGCGCCAGCAGCTTTCAGGGTGCTAATGAAAAACTGTTTTTT. Amino acid sequence: CASSFQGANEKLFF.

The chain couples TRBV7-2 to TRBJ2-7; possible D gene TRBD1, 5 bases. The CDR3 consists of 13 residues. CDR1 is SGHTA, CDR2 FQGNSA, per germline. V was clipped by 5 bases and J by 6 bases, with 14 bases between them. In DNA, the CDR3 is TGTGCCAGCAGCCCCACCCCCAGGGTCGAGCAGTACTTC. This encodes CASSPTPRVEQYF. Full variable domain (outside the CDR3, taken from reference TRBV7-2 and TRBJ2-7): GAGVSQSPSNKVTEKGKDVELRCDPISGHTALYWYRQSLGQGLEFLIYFQGNSAPDKSGLPSDRFSAERTGGSVSTLTIQRTQQEDSAVYLCASSPTPRVEQYFGPGTRLTVT.

A single count supports this clone. This is likely a read error, given that the CDR3 carries no conserved phenylalanine or tryptophan at its end. The limits of the CDR3 on the DNA are not certain, so only TCRdb's listed CDR3 is given. The gene calls are TRBV7-6 and TRBJ1-1. With termini counted, the CDR3 has 8 amino acids. CDR1 SGHVS and CDR2 FNYEAQ come from the germline V gene. CDR3 sequence: CASSPVVY.

The gene calls are TRBV5-1 and TRBJ2-7; 10 nucleotides line up with TRBD2. This CDR3 is 19 amino acids long. The germline CDR1 and CDR2 sequences are SGHRS and YFSETQ. After removal of 5 bases from V and 5 bases from J, the junction contained 22 bases not matched to a gene. The DNA for the CDR3 is TGCGCCAGCAGGTCAGGGAGGCTGCGGACTAGCGGTCCGGGGGACGAGCAGTACTTC. Translation gives CASRSGRLRTSGPGDEQYF.

V gene TRBV29-1 combines with J gene TRBJ2-7; 8 bases are a match to TRBD1. The trim removed 5 bases at V and 3 bases at J, leaving 6 bases unmatched. The germline CDR1 and CDR2 sequences are SQVTM and ANQGSEA. The CDR3 sequence is 13 residues long. CDR3 bases: TGCAGCGTTCGGACAGGGCCAGACTACGAGCAGTACTTC. It encodes CSVRTGPDYEQYF.

This chain uses TRBV6-1 with TRBJ1-5; D is ambiguous. Germline assignment: CDR1 MNHNS and CDR2 SASEGT. V lost 3 bases to trimming and J lost 5 bases, with 5 bases between them. The CDR3 consists of 12 residues. In DNA form, the CDR3 reads TGTGCCAGCAGTGACCAGTATCAGCCCCAGCATTTT. This gives the protein CASSDQYQPQHF.